Here is one TCR beta chain with its context. The antigen is unknown. The data stem from a study of T-cell memory formation after mild COVID-19. Findings and limits, study-wide: Among clones contracting day 15 to 85, CD4/CD8 was balanced, whereas later expanders leaned CD4+.

From 5'RACE with constant-segment primers came TCR alpha and TCR beta cDNA libraries that carried sample barcodes and UMIs. TCRdb re-analysed the 5' RACE reads in MiXCR, keeping a single row per CDR3 protein. The sample yields roughly 89,000 distinct CDR3 sequences, more than 13% seen once. Germline V CDR1 and CDR2: SGHRS, YFSETQ. With 1 base removed from V and 7 bases from J, the gap between germline ends came to 15 bases. The CDR3 totals 15 residues. The sequencing input was PBMCs or a T cell subset sorted from them (not recorded which). This receptor was taken from a man younger than 35 who had mild COVID-19 (a few samples of this study predate the infection). Cell type and time point are not known. The chain recombines TRBV5-1 with TRBJ1-5; D unresolved. CDR3 DNA sequence: TGCGCCAGCAGCTTGACCGGGTCTCTCAACCAGCCCCAGCATTTT. As protein: CASSLTGSLNQPQHF.